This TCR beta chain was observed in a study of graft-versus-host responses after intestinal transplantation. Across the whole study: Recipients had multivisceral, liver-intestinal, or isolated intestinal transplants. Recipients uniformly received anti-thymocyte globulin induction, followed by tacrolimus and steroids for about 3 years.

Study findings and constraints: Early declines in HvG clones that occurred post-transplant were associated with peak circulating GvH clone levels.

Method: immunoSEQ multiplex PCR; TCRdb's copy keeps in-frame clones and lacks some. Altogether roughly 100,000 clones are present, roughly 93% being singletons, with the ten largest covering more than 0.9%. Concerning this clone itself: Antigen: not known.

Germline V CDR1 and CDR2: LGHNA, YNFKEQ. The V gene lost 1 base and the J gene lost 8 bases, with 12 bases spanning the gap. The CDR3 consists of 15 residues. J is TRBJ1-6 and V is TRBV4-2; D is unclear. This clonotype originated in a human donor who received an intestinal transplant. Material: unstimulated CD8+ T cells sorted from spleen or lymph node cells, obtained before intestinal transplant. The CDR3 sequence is CASSQVSGRHSPLHF. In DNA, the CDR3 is TGTGCCAGCAGCCAAGTGAGCGGGAGGCATTCACCCCTCCACTTT.